A single T cell receptor beta chain is shown here with its context. Its antigen is undetermined. All donors qualified as healthy HIV-negative adults and had experienced no recent acute infections or vaccinations. The donors were all Caucasian adults (living in Nashville, Tennessee). The method was immunoSEQ multiplex PCR; TCRdb's version includes in-frame clones alone and lacks a portion of them. The table includes roughly 2,500,000 clones, 80% to 95% detected once. This specimen belongs to a study of shared clonotypes between healthy human individuals. Whole-study results and caveats: Memory subsets had estimated richness that was generally smaller than that of naive subsets. Among donors, clonotype sharing was expected to be affected by sequencing depth.

The source of this sequence is a man younger than 35 in good health. Some clones in this sample may be carry-over from other donors' samples. Sequenced: naive CD4+ T cells from PBMCs. Subset reported: CD45RA+ positively selected.

The DNA for the CDR3 is TGTGCCAGCAGCTTAGGACTAGCGGCAGGACAAGAGACCCAGTACTTC. It encodes CASSLGLAAGQETQYF. The rearrangement joins TRBV11-2 to TRBJ2-5; 9 bases are a match to TRBD2. V lost 1 base, J lost 2 bases, and 5 bases stayed unmatched. The CDR3 extends over 16 amino acids. Germline V gene sequence: CDR1 SGHAT, CDR2 FQNNGV.